In its sample, the clone carrying this T cell receptor (beta chain) was seen a few times. Profiling relied on immunoSEQ multiplex PCR, and the TCRdb table lists in-frame clones only, not all of them. The sample has 40,000 to 55,000 clones; around four fifths are singletons. This specimen belongs to a study of blood T cell repertoires in COVID-19. For the study at large: In each case, the material was cDNA or gDNA derived from T cells, B-cell-depleted T cells, or PBMCs.

Germline V gives CDR1 SGHNT, CDR2 YENEEA. Trimming cost V 4 bases and J 6 bases; bases outside gene matches: 3. CDR3 length equals 13 residues. Input material: PBMCs or T cells enriched from blood (not recorded which). The V call is TRBV11-3, the J call TRBJ1-1, with 9 nucleotides matching TRBD1. The TCR was taken from a woman aged 45-59 years with acute COVID-19. The CDR3 protein is CASSWTGAAEAFF. CDR3 sequence (DNA): TGTGCCAGCAGCTGGACAGGGGCTGCTGAAGCTTTCTTT.